These 19 T cell receptor beta chains were all obtained from the same sample, sequenced in a study of blood T cell repertoires in COVID-19. Libraries were prepared by immunoSEQ multiplex PCR; TCRdb keeps only in-frame clonotypes and omits some of them. The data hold roughly 300,000 clones, with roughly 83% observed a single time. Sequenced input: peripheral blood. The receptors were gathered from a woman aged 50 to 65 with acute or convalescent COVID-19.

The DNA for the CDR3 is TGCAGCGTTGATCTAGTCCACAATGAGCAGTTCTTC. It codes for CSVDLVHNEQFF. The chain recombines TRBV29-1 with TRBJ2-1; D unresolved. Per the germline V gene, CDR1 is SQVTM and CDR2 is ANQGSEA. V was shortened by 3 bases and J by 5 bases, with 8 bases between the two germline ends. There are 12 residues in the CDR3.

The CDR3 coding sequence is TGCGCCAGCAGCTTGGCAGCGGGAGGAGCCCCCTCCTACGAGCAGTACTTC. Translated, it gives CASSLAAGGAPSYEQYF. The V and J genes are TRBV5-1 and TRBJ2-7, with 9 bases matching TRBD2. This CDR3 has 17 amino acids. Losses at the gene ends were 0 bases for V and 0 bases for J; bases not matched to a gene: 7. CDR1 SGHRS and CDR2 YFSETQ come from the germline V gene.

The chain carries TRBV7-6 and TRBJ1-3, with TRBD1 matching over 7 bases. The ends lost 3 bases at V and 0 bases at J; junction bases unmatched: 17. The CDR3 length is 20 residues. CDR1 and CDR2 from the germline V gene are SGHVS and FNYEAQ. The CDR3 spells CASSLVGAAYRDSSGNTIYF. The CDR3, as DNA: TGTGCCAGCAGCTTGGTTGGGGCAGCGTACCGGGACAGCTCTGGAAACACCATATATTTT.

This clone came up once. This chain links TRBV4-2 with TRBJ2-5; weak D call: TRBD2 (7 bases). V gave up 4 bases and J gave up 4 bases, with 22 bases separating them. This CDR3 has 17 residues. CDR1 and CDR2 (germline): LGHNA, YNFKEQ. CDR3 DNA sequence: TGTGCCAGCAGCCGGTACAGGGAGGGCCATTTACGAGAGACCCAGTACTTC. It specifies CASSRYREGHLRETQYF.

V is TRBV3-1 (or the pseudogene TRBV3-2) and J is TRBJ1-5; D may be TRBD1 (5 bases). Germline V lookup: CDR1 LGHDT, CDR2 YNNKEL (reference sequence). V lost 0 bases, J lost 7 bases, and 13 bases lay in between. The CDR3 runs to 15 residues. CDR3 coding DNA: TGTGCCAGCAGCCAAGAATTGCCAGGGCGGCAGCCCCAGCATTTT. Protein sequence: CASSQELPGRQPQHF.

The chain uses TRBV7-9 and TRBJ1-1; a weak D match, TRBD1 (5 bases). The germline V gene has CDR1 SEHNR and CDR2 FQNEAQ (reference sequence). Trimming took 1 base from V and 2 from J, leaving 11 bases between them. This CDR3 comprises 15 residues. CDR3 in DNA: TGTGCCAGCAGCTTAGGAATGGGGGGAAACACTGAAGCTTTCTTT. Translating it yields CASSLGMGGNTEAFF.

The sample holds a few counts of this clone. The genes are TRBV24-1 and TRBJ2-1; 7 nucleotides agree with TRBD1. CDR3 length: 16 amino acids. Germline trimming cut 3 bases from V and 1 base from J; bases unmatched to any gene: 5. Germline V lookup: CDR1 KGHDR, CDR2 SFDVKD. This CDR3 is CATSDPGQASYNEQFF. CDR3 DNA: TGTGCCACCAGTGATCCCGGACAGGCGTCCTACAATGAGCAGTTCTTC.

The chain carries TRBV27 and TRBJ2-5; D is unresolved. This CDR3 region has 13 residues. Trimming took off 1 base at V and 4 bases at J, with 7 bases between the two ends. The germline CDR1 and CDR2 sequences are MNHEY and SMNVEV (reference sequence). The CDR3 DNA follows: TGTGCCAGCAGTTTATACCTAGGAGAGACCCAGTACTTC. Encoded protein: CASSLYLGETQYF.

The V gene is TRBV4-2, the J gene TRBJ2-7; TRBD1 matches 9 bases. CDR3 size: 17 residues. V shed 4 bases, J shed 1 base, and the junction held 11 bases outside the gene matches. Germline CDR1 is LGHNA and CDR2 is YNFKEQ. The CDR3 DNA is TGTGCCAGCAGCCGGGCCGCCGGGACAGGGAGTTCCTACGAGCAGTACTTC. Residues: CASSRAAGTGSSYEQYF.

CDR3 loop: CASSRPGTAGYEQYF. DNA for the CDR3: TGTGCCAGCAGTCGACCCGGGACAGCTGGGTACGAGCAGTACTTC. The chain combines TRBV27 with TRBJ2-7, with 7 bases matching TRBD1. This CDR3 has 15 amino acids. Germline loops: CDR1 MNHEY, CDR2 SMNVEV (reference sequence). The V segment lost 5 bases and the J segment 4 bases; nucleotides outside the gene matches: 11.

The J gene is TRBJ1-5, the V gene TRBV27, with D unresolved. The CDR3 length is 13 residues. With 0 bases removed from V and 4 bases from J, the gap between germline ends came to 4 bases. CDR1 and CDR2 (germline): MNHEY, SMNVEV (reference sequence). CDR3 bases: TGTGCCAGCAGTTTATCGAGAAATCAGCCCCAGCATTTT. As protein: CASSLSRNQPQHF.

This chain joins TRBV27 and TRBJ1-4, with D perhaps TRBD1 (5 bases). The CDR3 loop spans 13 amino acids. V was clipped by 2 bases and J by 8 bases, with 9 bases between them. The germline CDR1 and CDR2 sequences are MNHEY and SMNVEV (reference sequence). The CDR3 region is CASSLGAGEKLFF. CDR3 bases: TGTGCCAGCAGTTTAGGCGCAGGGGAAAAACTGTTTTTT.

The V call is TRBV5-5, the J call TRBJ2-3; the match to TRBD2 covers 10 bases. The CDR3 is made up of 16 amino acids. The V segment lost 3 bases and the J segment 4 bases; nucleotides outside the gene matches: 8. Germline assignment: CDR1 SGHKS and CDR2 YYEKEE (reference sequence). CDR3 sequence: CASSWTSGSSADTQYF. The CDR3 region has the DNA TGTGCCAGCAGCTGGACTAGCGGTTCTAGCGCAGATACGCAGTATTTT.

The gene calls are TRBV7-9 and TRBJ1-2; 8 bases map to TRBD1. The germline CDR1 and CDR2 sequences are SEHNR and FQNEAQ (reference sequence). With V trimmed by 5 bases and J by 7 bases, 12 bases remained unmatched. There are 15 residues in the CDR3. The CDR3 sequence is CASSRNDRGGGGYTF. Written as DNA, the CDR3 is TGTGCCAGCAGCCGAAACGACAGGGGAGGGGGTGGCTACACCTTC.

This clone was seen more than once but under ten times. V usage is TRBV20-1 and J usage is TRBJ1-6; 9 bases are a match to TRBD1. The V and J ends lost 3 bases and 10 bases, in that order; junction bases with no gene match: 7. This CDR3 is 14 amino acids long. The V gene's germline CDR1 is DFQATT and CDR2 SNEGSKA (reference sequence). The CDR3 spells CSASIGTGNSPLHF. The CDR3 nucleotides are TGCAGTGCTAGTATAGGGACAGGGAACTCACCCCTCCACTTT.

CDR3 sequence reads: CATSDSYRSRTDTQYF. The CDR3 DNA reads as TGTGCCACCAGTGATTCCTACAGAAGTCGCACAGATACGCAGTATTTT. The chain joins TRBV24-1 to TRBJ2-3; no definite D call. CDR1 is KGHDR, CDR2 SFDVKD, per germline. The CDR3 spans 16 residues. Trimming took 2 bases from V and 1 from J, leaving 12 bases between them.

The chain combines TRBV2 with TRBJ2-5, with D perhaps matching TRBD2 (5 bases). The CDR3 covers 13 residues. V dropped 7 bases and J dropped 1 base, with 10 bases sitting between them. From germline, CDR1 is SNHLY and CDR2 FYNNEI. The CDR3 is CASTLEGQETQYF. The CDR3 DNA is TGTGCCAGCACCCTTGAGGGCCAAGAGACCCAGTACTTC.

CDR3 nucleotides: TGTGCCAGCACCACCCCGGGGGCTAATGAAAAACTGTTTTTT. It yields the protein CASTTPGANEKLFF. V gene TRBV28 combines with J gene TRBJ1-4; tentatively, D is TRBD1 (5 bases). CDR1 MDHEN and CDR2 SYDVKM come from the germline V gene. The CDR3 is made up of 14 amino acids. The ends were cut back, 7 bases at V and 3 bases at J, with 12 bases in the middle.

This clone was seen repeatedly, ten times or more. DNA of the CDR3: TGCGCCAGCAGTCGCGGGGAAGGGGTGTCACCCCTCCACTTT. Protein sequence: CASSRGEGVSPLHF. The V and J genes are TRBV5-1 and TRBJ1-6; D might be TRBD1 (5 bases). The CDR3 has 14 residues. The germline V gene encodes CDR1 SGHRS and CDR2 YFSETQ. V lost 5 bases and J 10 bases, leaving 16 bases between the germline ends.